This T cell receptor (beta chain) was retrieved from a study of T-cell reconstitution after alpha-beta-depleted transplantation in children. Unique molecular identifiers tagged the TCRbeta library. Using its own MiXCR run on the PCR reads, TCRdb lists one record per CDR3 protein. The data show approximately 340,000 distinct CDR3 sequences, 10% to 13% seen once. The V end was cut by 5 bases, the J end by 1 base, with 17 bases between. The CDR3 is 16 amino acids. Germline V gene sequence: CDR1 MNHEY, CDR2 SMNVEV (reference sequence). This clonotype was counted only a few times. The sequence came from a human donor who donated a stem cell graft to a child with acute lymphoblastic leukemia. The sample was PBMCs from the stem cell graft donor, taken from the stem cell graft. This sequence joins TRBV27 and TRBJ2-5; D is unclear. The CDR3 coding sequence is TGTGCCAGCAGTCCCACCACGCAGGTGGCCCAAGAGACCCAGTACTTC. Protein: CASSPTTQVAQETQYF.